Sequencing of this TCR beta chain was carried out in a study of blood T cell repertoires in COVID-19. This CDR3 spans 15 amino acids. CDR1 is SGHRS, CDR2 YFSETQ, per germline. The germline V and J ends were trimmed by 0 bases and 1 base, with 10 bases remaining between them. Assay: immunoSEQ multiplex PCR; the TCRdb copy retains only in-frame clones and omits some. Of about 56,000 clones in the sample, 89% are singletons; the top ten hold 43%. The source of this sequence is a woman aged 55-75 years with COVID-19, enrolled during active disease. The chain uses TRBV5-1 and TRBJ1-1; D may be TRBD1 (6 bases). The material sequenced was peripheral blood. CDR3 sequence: CASSLAPGQNTEAFF. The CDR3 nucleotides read TGCGCCAGCAGCTTGGCCCCGGGACAGAACACTGAAGCTTTCTTT.